The rows below give T cell receptor beta chains drawn from one sample of a study of blood T cell repertoires in COVID-19. TCRdb's copy holds only in-frame clones and misses some; the assay was immunoSEQ multiplex PCR. The data show about 67,000 clones, with about 89% seen just once and under 6.5% held by the top ten. The sequenced sample consisted of peripheral blood. The source of these receptors is a man over 45 with active COVID-19. Each CDR3 is given with its conserved first and last residue. A D gene is named only where the DNA matches it firmly. The size field is filled for only some rows; it gives once, few, many or a size class.

clone_size,j_call,d_call,v_call,cdr3_nt,cdr3_aa
-,TRBJ2-3,-,TRBV18,TGTGCCAGCTCCCATGGGTGGTCCAGCGGACTCACAGATACGCAGTATTTT,CASSHGWSSGLTDTQYF
-,TRBJ2-3,TRBD2,TRBV7-2,TGTGCCAGCAGCTTAGCGGGAGGGCCCGGGAATACGCAGTATTTT,CASSLAGGPGNTQYF
-,TRBJ1-6,-,TRBV9,TGTGCCAGCAGCGCCCTCTATAATTCACCCCTCCACTTT,CASSALYNSPLHF
-,TRBJ1-2,-,TRBV27,TGTGCCAGCGGGGACATCTATGGCTACACCTTC,CASGDIYGYTF
-,TRBJ2-7,TRBD1,TRBV14,TGTGCCAGCAGCTATAGGGGGCGCGAGCAGTACTTC,CASSYRGREQYF
-,TRBJ2-7,-,TRBV24-1,TGTGCCACCAGTGATAAGACAGGGAGGACCCACGAGCAGTACTTC,CATSDKTGRTHEQYF
-,TRBJ2-7,-,TRBV11-2,TGTGCCAGCAGCTTTCTAGGACAGCCCTACGAGCAGTACTTC,CASSFLGQPYEQYF
-,TRBJ1-1,-,TRBV14,TGTGCCAGCAGCCATCATGGCCACACTGAAGCTTTCTTT,CASSHHGHTEAFF
-,TRBJ1-4,TRBD1,TRBV7-2,TGTGCCAGCAGCCCAGGGGGTGGTGGTGAAAAACTGTTTTTT,CASSPGGGGEKLFF
-,TRBJ2-5,TRBD2,TRBV19,TGTGCCAGTAGTTCGTGGGGAGGGATCCCAGAGACCCAGTACTTC,CASSSWGGIPETQYF
-,TRBJ2-2,TRBD2,TRBV24-1,TGTGCCACCGGAGGACTAGCGGGAGCCGGGGAGCTGTTTTTT,CATGGLAGAGELFF
-,TRBJ2-5,TRBD1,TRBV18,TGTGCCAGCTCACGGACCGGGACAGGGGGCTCAGAGACCCAGTACTTC,CASSRTGTGGSETQYF
-,TRBJ2-5,TRBD2,TRBV3-1/TRBV3-2,TGTGCCAGCAGCCAGGGACTAGCGGGAGGACTACAAGAGACCCAGTACTTC,CASSQGLAGGLQETQYF
-,TRBJ1-5,TRBD1,TRBV30,TGTGCCTGGAGTGGCATGGGACAGCACAATCAGCCCCAGCATTTT,CAWSGMGQHNQPQHF
-,TRBJ2-5,TRBD2,TRBV5-5,TGTGCCAGCAGCTTGGTGGCTAGCGGGAGGCACCAAGAGACCCAGTACTTC,CASSLVASGRHQETQYF
-,TRBJ2-1,-,TRBV10-3,TGTGCCATCAGTGAGTCGACAGATTACAATGAGCAGTTCTTC,CAISESTDYNEQFF
-,TRBJ2-7,-,TRBV28,TGTGCCAGCAGGCGAAGCGGATCGACTCAGCAGTACTTC,CASRRSGSTQQYF
-,TRBJ1-5,-,TRBV2,TGTGCCAGCAGTTCCTCAGGGGTCAGCAATCAGCCCCAGCATTTT,CASSSSGVSNQPQHF
-,TRBJ1-4,TRBD1,TRBV19,TGTGCCAGTAGTACCAGGGGGGAACTAACTAATGAAAAACTGTTTTTT,CASSTRGELTNEKLFF
-,TRBJ1-2,TRBD1,TRBV7-9,TGTGCCAGCAGCTTTAGGACAGGAGGTGGCTACACCTTC,CASSFRTGGGYTF
-,TRBJ2-7,-,TRBV7-2,TGTGCCAGCAGCCCGAGTCGACAGTACTACGAGCAGTACTTC,CASSPSRQYYEQYF
-,TRBJ1-2,TRBD1,TRBV3-1/TRBV3-2,TGTGCCAGCAGCCAGTCAGGGGGCTACGGCTACACCTTC,CASSQSGGYGYTF
few,TRBJ1-3,-,TRBV5-6,TGTGCCAGCAGCCCTCTTCTAAGAAACACCATATATTTT,CASSPLLRNTIYF
-,TRBJ2-5,TRBD1,TRBV6-2/TRBV6-3,TGTGCCAGCAGTTCGTACCGGGACAGGGGAAGAGAGACCCAGTACTTC,CASSSYRDRGRETQYF
-,TRBJ1-2,TRBD1,TRBV5-4,TGTGCCAGCAGAACCGGGACAGACTATGGCTACACCTTC,CASRTGTDYGYTF
-,TRBJ2-7,TRBD2,TRBV5-1,TGCGCCAGCAGCGACGGGACTAGCGGATTCTACGAGCAGTACTTC,CASSDGTSGFYEQYF
-,TRBJ2-1,TRBD2,TRBV5-5,TGTGCCAGCAGCTCCTTAGCGGGCTTCAACAATGAGCAGTTCTTC,CASSSLAGFNNEQFF
once,TRBJ2-1,-,TRBV5-1,TGCGCCAGCAGCTTTACAGAAAGCTCCTACAATGAGCAGTTCTTC,CASSFTESSYNEQFF
-,TRBJ1-1,-,TRBV5-1,TGCGCCAGCAGCTTGGATCAGGAGGCCACTGAAGCTTTCTTT,CASSLDQEATEAFF
-,TRBJ2-7,TRBD1,TRBV5-1,TGCGCCAGCAGCCGCGAGGGACAGACCTACGAGCAGTACTTC,CASSREGQTYEQYF
-,TRBJ2-5,-,TRBV10-3,TGTGCCATCAGTGAGTCGGGGGGATTAGGGGAGACCCAGTACTTC,CAISESGGLGETQYF
-,TRBJ2-1,-,TRBV5-1,TGCGCCAGCAGCTTGATTCAGCCAGGGTTCACCCTGGGGAAGCAGTTCTTC,CASSLIQPGFTLGKQFF
once,TRBJ1-5,TRBD1,TRBV28,TGTGCCAGCAGTTTAGGGGGACAGGGTAATCAGCCCCAGCATTTT,CASSLGGQGNQPQHF
few,TRBJ2-5,TRBD1,TRBV7-2,TGTGCCAGCAGCCTTACAGGGGGCCCCCAAGAGACCCAGTACTTC,CASSLTGGPQETQYF
once,TRBJ2-1,-,TRBV28,TGTGCCAGCAACGGGGGAAACTCTCGGCATGAGCAGTTCTTC,CASNGGNSRHEQFF
-,TRBJ2-7,TRBD2,TRBV5-4,TGTGCCAGCAGCCCCGAGAGCGGGAGAGGATACGAGCAGTACTTC,CASSPESGRGYEQYF
-,TRBJ1-4,-,TRBV2,TGTGCCAGCTTAGGGTCTAGCGTGTATGAAAAACTGTTTTTT,CASLGSSVYEKLFF
-,TRBJ2-7,TRBD1,TRBV2,TGTGCCACCAGGGACAGGACCAACTCCTACGAGCAGTACTTC,CATRDRTNSYEQYF
-,TRBJ1-2,TRBD1,TRBV11-2,TGTGCCAGCAGTACTGGGACAGGGGTGCCCTATGGCTACACCTTC,CASSTGTGVPYGYTF
-,TRBJ2-3,TRBD2,TRBV5-1,TGCGCCAGCAGCTTGACTAGCGGGAGGGCAGATACGCAGTATTTT,CASSLTSGRADTQYF
-,TRBJ1-3,-,TRBV5-6,TGTGCCAGCAGCTTGGGTTCTACCGTCTCTGGAAACACCATATATTTT,CASSLGSTVSGNTIYF
-,TRBJ1-3,-,TRBV13,TGTGCCAGCAGCCCAGGTGGAAACACCATATATTTT,CASSPGGNTIYF
-,TRBJ1-2,TRBD1,TRBV5-8,TGTGCCAGCAGCTGGGGGACAGGCTATGGCTACACCTTC,CASSWGTGYGYTF
once,TRBJ2-1,TRBD2,TRBV24-1,TGTGCCACCAGTGATACCTCTTGGACTAGCGGGAGCCATGAGCAGTTCTTC,CATSDTSWTSGSHEQFF
-,TRBJ2-7,TRBD1,TRBV5-1,TGCGCCAGCAGCCCGACAGGGGGACGGTACGAGCAGTACTTC,CASSPTGGRYEQYF
-,TRBJ2-3,-,TRBV5-1,TGCGCCAGCAGGACTGAGGTCACAGATACGCAGTATTTT,CASRTEVTDTQYF
-,TRBJ1-5,-,TRBV7-2,TGTGCCAGCAGCTCCTCAGGGGTTGGATGGCCCCAGCATTTT,CASSSSGVGWPQHF
-,TRBJ2-3,TRBD1,TRBV13,TGTGCCAGCAGCCCCGGGACAGGGTATGCAGATACGCAGTATTTT,CASSPGTGYADTQYF
once,TRBJ1-6,-,TRBV21-1,TGTGCCAGCAGCAAACTCACGACAGACTCCTATAATTCACCCCTCCACTTT,CASSKLTTDSYNSPLHF
-,TRBJ2-2,-,TRBV19,TGTGCCAGTAGTGGTGGGCCCTTCACCGGGGAGCTGTTTTTT,CASSGGPFTGELFF
-,TRBJ1-3,-,TRBV19,TGTGCCAGTAGTCCCCTCCGCAGTGACTCTGGAAACACCATATATTTT,CASSPLRSDSGNTIYF
few,TRBJ1-5,TRBD1,TRBV10-2,TGCGCCAGCAGAGCCGGGGCAGGGGGAGGCAATCAGCCCCAGCATTTT,CASRAGAGGGNQPQHF
-,TRBJ2-3,-,TRBV7-9,TGTGCCAGCAGGTCCCTTACTAGAGCGGGAGATACGCAGTATTTT,CASRSLTRAGDTQYF
-,TRBJ2-5,TRBD1,TRBV11-2,TGTGCCAGCAGCTTATTTTCAGGGGGCCATATACAAGAGACCCAGTACTTC,CASSLFSGGHIQETQYF
-,TRBJ2-7,-,TRBV11-2,TGTGCCAGCAGCTTTGGTTTCACAACCTACGAGCAGTACTTC,CASSFGFTTYEQYF
-,TRBJ1-5,-,TRBV7-8,TGTGCCAGCAGCTCTGACACGTATCAGCCCCAGCATTTT,CASSSDTYQPQHF
-,TRBJ1-1,TRBD1,TRBV19,TGTGCCAGTAGGGAAGCGCAGGGGGCGGGGGTCGCTCCTGAAGCTTTCTTT,CASREAQGAGVAPEAFF